The clone carrying this T cell receptor beta chain was seen repeatedly, ten times or more. As yet, its antigen is unknown. V was cut by 7 bases and J by 6 bases, with 13 bases left in between. The CDR3 totals 12 residues. Per the germline V gene, CDR1 is ENHRY and CDR2 is SYGVKD. Regions amplified from RNA transcripts were the TCR beta CDR3 regions. Carried out on the TCR CDR3, a first-round RT-PCR used the HTBI primer set. TCRdb recomputed calls from the multiplex PCR reads with MiXCR, one row per CDR3 protein. Of 500,000 to 650,000 distinct CDR3 sequences in the sample, roughly 14% were seen once. The sample originates from a study of T cells in Graves' hyperthyroidism and ophthalmopathy. The wider study: It was at initial diagnosis, before any treatment, that peripheral blood was collected. Study outcomes and limitations: Patients with ophthalmopathy were separated from those with stable hyperthyroidism by a 13 V-J model.

Lactation, pregnancy, other autoimmune disease or uncontrolled infection excluded patients. J is TRBJ2-7 and V is TRBV10-3, with D possibly matching TRBD2 (5 bases). The source is a woman between 45 and 65 years old with Graves' ophthalmopathy. Material for sequencing was blood. The CDR3 nucleotides read TGTGCCATCATCGACCGCCGGGGCGAGCAGTACTTC. It yields the protein CAIIDRRGEQYF.